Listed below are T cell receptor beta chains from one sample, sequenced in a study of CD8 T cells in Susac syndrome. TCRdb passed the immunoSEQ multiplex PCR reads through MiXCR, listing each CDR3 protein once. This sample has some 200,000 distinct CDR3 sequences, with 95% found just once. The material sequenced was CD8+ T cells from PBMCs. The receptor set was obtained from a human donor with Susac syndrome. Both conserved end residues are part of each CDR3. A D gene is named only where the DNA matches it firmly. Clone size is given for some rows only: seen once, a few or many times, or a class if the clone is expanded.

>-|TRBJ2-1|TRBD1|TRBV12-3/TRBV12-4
CASVPGQGTSYNEQFF
TGTGCCAGCGTCCCCGGACAGGGTACTTCCTACAATGAGCAGTTCTTC
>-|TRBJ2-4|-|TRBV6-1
CASTDIVRLSKYF
TGTGCCAGCACAGACATCGTTAGGCTTTCGAAGTACTTC
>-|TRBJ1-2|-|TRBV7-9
CASSSIGAYGYTF
TGTGCCAGCAGCTCAATAGGGGCTTATGGCTACACCTTC
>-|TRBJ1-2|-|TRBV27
CASSFPGNYGYTF
TGTGCCAGCAGTTTTCCAGGCAACTATGGCTACACCTTC
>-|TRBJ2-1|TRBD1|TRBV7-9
CASSRDRDRAYNEQFF
TGTGCCAGCAGCCGTGACCGGGACAGAGCCTACAATGAGCAGTTCTTC
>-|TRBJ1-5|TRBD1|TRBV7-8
CASSLAMTGDQPQHF
TGTGCCAGCAGCTTAGCCATGACAGGGGACCAGCCCCAGCATTTT
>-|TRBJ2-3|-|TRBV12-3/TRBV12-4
CASKVGTDTQYF
TGTGCCAGCAAAGTGGGGACAGATACGCAGTATTTT
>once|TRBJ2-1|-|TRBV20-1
CSARVTAYRQKTYNEQFF
TGCAGTGCTAGAGTAACCGCTTATCGGCAGAAAACCTACAATGAGCAGTTCTTC
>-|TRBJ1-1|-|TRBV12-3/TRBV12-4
CASSLNAGAFF
TGTGCCAGCAGCCTGAATGCTGGTGCTTTCTTT
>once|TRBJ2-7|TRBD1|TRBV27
CASKQPGQGYEQYF
TGTGCCAGCAAACAACCGGGACAGGGCTACGAGCAGTACTTC
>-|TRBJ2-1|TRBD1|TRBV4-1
CASSQPGTGVREQFF
TGCGCCAGCAGCCAACCTGGGACAGGGGTGCGTGAGCAGTTCTTC
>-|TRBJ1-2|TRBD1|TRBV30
CAWDRDIGYTF
TGTGCCTGGGACAGGGACATTGGCTACACCTTC
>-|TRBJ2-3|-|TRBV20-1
CSARTPTGGTDTQYF
TGCAGTGCTAGAACTCCCACCGGCGGCACAGATACGCAGTATTTT
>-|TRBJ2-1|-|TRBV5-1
CASSLSGFEQFF
TGCGCCAGCAGCTTGTCCGGGTTTGAGCAGTTCTTC
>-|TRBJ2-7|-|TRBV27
CASSFLDGRYEQYF
TGTGCCAGCAGTTTCTTGGACGGAAGATACGAGCAGTACTTC
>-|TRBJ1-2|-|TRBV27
CASSLSGRTNYGYTF
TGTGCCAGCAGTTTATCGGGCAGAACTAACTATGGCTACACCTTC
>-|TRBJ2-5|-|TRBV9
CASSASGQKETQYF
TGTGCCAGCAGCGCCTCCGGGCAGAAAGAGACCCAGTACTTC